The next 10 T cell receptor beta chains were all read from a single sample in a study of blood T cell repertoires in COVID-19. The repertoire was sequenced with immunoSEQ multiplex PCR; TCRdb's copy has only in-frame clones and lacks some. In the table there are a few hundred thousand clones, 85% to 90% of which are singletons. Sequenced sample: PBMCs or T cells enriched from blood (not recorded which). The receptors originated from a woman aged 18 to 35 with acute COVID-19.

The chain has TRBV24-1 and TRBJ2-2; TRBD1 matches at 10 bases. The CDR3 sequence is 16 residues long. The J segment lost 6 bases and the V segment lost 0 bases, leaving 3 bases of the junction unmatched. CDR1 KGHDR and CDR2 SFDVKD come from the germline V gene. The CDR3 bases are TGTGCCACCAGTGATTTGGGGACAGGGGCCGCCGGGGAGCTGTTTTTT. Encoded protein: CATSDLGTGAAGELFF.

This clone turned up a few times. The gene calls are TRBV5-1 and TRBJ1-1; D gene unclear. Trimming cost V 5 bases and J 1 base, with 18 bases left between them. CDR1 is SGHRS, CDR2 YFSETQ, per germline. The CDR3 has 16 amino acids. The CDR3 region is CASRAAGLTGNTEAFF. The DNA of the CDR3 is TGCGCCAGCAGGGCGGCGGGCCTCACGGGGAACACTGAAGCTTTCTTT.

The chain is built from TRBV3-1 (or the pseudogene TRBV3-2) and TRBJ2-1; possible D gene TRBD1, 6 bases. V was pared by 6 bases and J by 3 bases, with 9 bases between. This CDR3 spans 13 amino acids. Germline V lookup: CDR1 LGHDT, CDR2 YNNKEL (reference sequence). Written as DNA, the CDR3 is TGTGCCAGCAGTCCGGACAGCTACAATGAGCAGTTCTTC. This translates into CASSPDSYNEQFF.

V gene TRBV28 combines with J gene TRBJ1-2, with TRBD1 as a possible D gene (5 bases). The CDR3 is 14 residues long. V was cut by 2 bases and J by 4 bases, with 11 bases left in between. CDR1 and CDR2 (germline): MDHEN, SYDVKM. The CDR3 here is CASSLPDIGYGYTF. CDR3 in DNA: TGTGCCAGCAGTTTACCGGACATCGGCTATGGCTACACCTTC.

The chain recombines TRBV9 with TRBJ2-3, with TRBD2 matching 10 bases. The CDR3 has 17 residues. V shed 0 bases, J shed 4 bases, and the junction held 8 bases outside the gene matches. The V gene's germline CDR1 is SGDLS and CDR2 YYNGEE. This chain's CDR3 is CASSVAKEREGPDTQYF. For the CDR3, the DNA is TGTGCCAGCAGCGTAGCTAAGGAGCGGGAGGGCCCAGATACGCAGTATTTT.

The chain links TRBV9 to TRBJ1-6, with 10 bases lining up with TRBD1. The trim removed 3 bases at V and 10 bases at J, leaving 19 bases unmatched. This CDR3 has 19 amino acids. The germline CDR1 and CDR2 sequences are SGDLS and YYNGEE. This CDR3 is CASSAPRGGTGTGVSPLHF. CDR3 sequence (DNA): TGTGCCAGCAGCGCCCCCAGGGGGGGAACTGGGACAGGGGTGTCACCCCTCCACTTT.

In its sample, this clone was seen once. The V and J genes are TRBV27 and TRBJ2-7, with 11 bases lining up with TRBD2. Germline CDR1 reads MNHEY; CDR2 reads SMNVEV (reference sequence). The CDR3 runs 16 residues. V shed 3 bases, J shed 4 bases, and the junction held 8 bases outside the gene matches. The CDR3: CASSFGLAGGGYEQYF. The CDR3 DNA is TGTGCCAGCAGTTTTGGGCTAGCGGGAGGCGGGTACGAGCAGTACTTC.

In this sample, this clone turned up once. V usage is TRBV21-1 and J usage is TRBJ1-4; the table gives TRBD1 as D, unverified against the DNA. TRBV21-1 represents a pseudogene. CDR3 length: 16 residues. CDR3 nucleotides: TGTGCCAGCAGCGCGGGACAGGGAAGGATTGATGAAAAACTGTTTTTT. Residues: CASSAGQGRIDEKLFF.

The chain uses TRBV27 and TRBJ1-2; D is possibly TRBD1 (5 bases). The CDR3 spans 14 residues. Germline assignment: CDR1 MNHEY and CDR2 SMNVEV (reference sequence). V was trimmed by 0 bases and J by 8 bases, leaving 13 bases between them. CDR3 in amino acids: CASSLSRGEGGYTF. DNA of the CDR3: TGTGCCAGCAGTTTATCTCGGGGGGAAGGAGGCTACACCTTC.

The V gene is TRBV7-9, the J gene TRBJ1-1, with D maybe TRBD1 (5 bases). CDR1 is SEHNR, CDR2 FQNEAQ, per germline (reference sequence). V lost 4 bases to trimming and J lost 7 bases, with 13 bases between them. The CDR3 has 13 amino acids. CDR3 nucleotides: TGTGCCAGCAGCTGGGGGACTGCCGTTGAAGCTTTCTTT. Its protein is CASSWGTAVEAFF. The entire variable domain, with the rest obtained from reference TRBV7-9 and TRBJ1-1, is as follows: DTGVSQNPRHKITKRGQNVTFRCDPISEHNRLYWYRQTLGQGPEFLTYFQNEAQLEKSRLLSDRFSAERPKGSFSTLEIQRTEQGDSAMYLCASSWGTAVEAFFGQGTRLTVV.